One and the same sample provided the 29 T cell receptor beta chains below, sequenced in a study of blood T cell repertoires in COVID-19. Measured with immunoSEQ multiplex PCR; TCRdb has only the in-frame clones, and not every one. This table holds 200,000 to 250,000 clones, around nine tenths found once. Input material: peripheral blood. The receptors were gathered from a woman aged 60-75 years who had recovered from COVID-19.

The chain has TRBV21-1 and TRBJ2-7; TRBD1 is the table's D call and was not checked against the DNA. TRBV21-1 is termed a pseudogene. CDR3 length: 15 residues. The CDR3 spells CASSTIPTGGCEQYF. For the CDR3, the DNA is TGTGCCAGCAGCACGATTCCGACAGGGGGCTGCGAGCAGTACTTC.

The chain carries TRBV29-1 and TRBJ1-3, with D uncertain. CDR3 size: 12 residues. Trimming removed 8 bases at V and 0 bases at J, with 8 bases between. Germline-derived CDR1 and CDR2 are SQVTM and ANQGSEA. In DNA, the CDR3 is TGCAGCTTTTTACTCTCTGGAAACACCATATATTTT. Residues: CSFLLSGNTIYF.

V is TRBV11-2 and J is TRBJ1-6; 8 bases match TRBD1. Looked up from germline, CDR1 is SGHAT and CDR2 is FQNNGV. After removal of 5 bases from V and 7 bases from J, the junction contained 10 bases not matched to a gene. This CDR3 has 16 residues. The CDR3 DNA follows: TGTGCCAGCAGCCCCACCCATCGACAGGGGAATTCACCCCTCCACTTT. It specifies CASSPTHRQGNSPLHF.

This clone was seen only once. This chain joins TRBV28 and TRBJ1-1; D remains unclear. The CDR3 has 15 amino acids. V gave up 5 bases and J gave up 4 bases, with 17 bases separating them. Germline V CDR1 and CDR2: MDHEN, SYDVKM. The CDR3 DNA reads as TGTGCCAGCAGTCCCCCAGGCCAGGTGCGCACTGAAGCTTTCTTT. Its translation: CASSPPGQVRTEAFF.

The chain is built from TRBV6-2 or TRBV6-3 and TRBJ1-4; TRBD1 is a possible D gene (6 bases). Germline V gene lookup returns CDR1 MNHEY and CDR2 SVGEGT. The germline V and J ends were trimmed by 2 bases and 11 bases, with 15 bases remaining between them. This CDR3 spans 14 amino acids. The CDR3 loop reads CASSYGRDIGKLFF. The CDR3 DNA sequence: TGTGCCAGCAGTTACGGTCGGGACATAGGGAAACTGTTTTTT.

V usage is TRBV7-9 and J usage is TRBJ2-1, with 12 positions matching TRBD2. The germline gives CDR1 SEHNR, CDR2 FQNEAQ (reference sequence). V gave up 5 bases and J gave up 6 bases; unmatched junction bases: 5. The CDR3 has 15 residues. The CDR3 here is CASSARLAGANEQFF. For the CDR3, the DNA is TGTGCCAGCAGCGCCCGACTAGCGGGGGCCAATGAGCAGTTCTTC.

The gene calls are TRBV27 and TRBJ1-5, with D tentatively TRBD1 (6 bases). The length of the CDR3 is 16 residues. Trimming left V 3 bases short and J 2 bases short, with 14 bases between. Germline lookup yields CDR1 MNHEY and CDR2 SMNVEV (reference sequence). Here the CDR3 reads CASSLWAGEGNQPQHF. The CDR3 bases are TGTGCCAGCAGTTTGTGGGCAGGGGAAGGCAATCAGCCCCAGCATTTT.

The chain carries TRBV11-3 and TRBJ1-3, with 8 bases lining up with TRBD1. Germline values: CDR1 SGHNT, CDR2 YENEEA. The CDR3 length is 17 residues. The junction had 5 bases not matched to a gene; V was cut back by 1 base and J by 0 bases. The CDR3 DNA reads TGTGCCAGCAGCTTAGTGGACAGGGATCTCTCTGGAAACACCATATATTTT. Translating gives CASSLVDRDLSGNTIYF.

The chain recombines TRBV6-5 with TRBJ1-1, with 7 bases aligning to TRBD1. Germline CDR1 MNHEY, CDR2 SVGAGI. The CDR3 extends over 14 amino acids. The junction had 5 bases not matched to a gene; V was cut back by 2 bases and J by 5 bases. The CDR3 loop is CASSYLGRGTEAFF. CDR3 sequence (DNA): TGTGCCAGCAGTTACCTTGGCAGGGGGACTGAAGCTTTCTTT.

V is TRBV13 and J is TRBJ2-7; 13 bases match TRBD2. The CDR3 is made up of 18 amino acids. The ends lost 0 bases at V and 0 bases at J; junction bases unmatched: 5. Per the germline V gene, CDR1 is PRHDT and CDR2 is FYEKMQ (reference sequence). The CDR3 protein is CASSLGTSGGFSSYEQYF. CDR3 nucleotide sequence: TGTGCCAGCAGCTTAGGGACTAGCGGGGGGTTTAGCTCCTACGAGCAGTACTTC.

The rearrangement joins TRBV9 to TRBJ2-2, with 7 bases fitting TRBD2. With V trimmed by 2 bases and J by 4 bases, 8 bases remained unmatched. CDR1 is SGDLS, CDR2 YYNGEE, per germline. CDR3 length equals 16 residues. The CDR3 region is CASSVQGGIITGELFF. CDR3 sequence (DNA): TGTGCCAGCAGCGTCCAGGGAGGGATAATCACCGGGGAGCTGTTTTTT.

The chain links TRBV5-6 to TRBJ2-5, with TRBD2 matching over 7 bases. This CDR3 is built from 14 residues. Per germline, CDR1 SGHDT and CDR2 YYEEEE. Trimming took 1 base from V and 1 from J; bases not matched to a gene: 1. The CDR3 here is CASSLLAVQETQYF. CDR3 bases: TGTGCCAGCAGCTTGCTAGCGGTCCAAGAGACCCAGTACTTC.

This chain links TRBV6-4 with TRBJ2-2; tentatively, D is TRBD1 (5 bases). CDR1 is MRHNA, CDR2 SNTAGT, per germline. This CDR3 is built from 15 residues. The V gene lost 4 bases and the J gene lost 2 bases, with 11 bases spanning the gap. CDR3 bases: TGTGCCAGCAGTGTCTTCCAGGGTAACACCGGGGAGCTGTTTTTT. Protein sequence: CASSVFQGNTGELFF.

This rearrangement joins TRBV27 to TRBJ1-1, with TRBD1 matching 8 bases. Per the germline V gene, CDR1 is MNHEY and CDR2 is SMNVEV (reference sequence). Trimming removed 4 bases from V and 4 bases from J; junction bases left unmatched: 11. There are 16 residues in the CDR3. The CDR3 spells CASSSHLTGGGTEAFF. DNA for the CDR3: TGTGCCAGCAGTTCACACCTCACAGGGGGAGGCACTGAAGCTTTCTTT.

The V and J genes are TRBV14 and TRBJ1-1; TRBD1 is a possible D gene (5 bases). Germline CDR1 SGHDN, CDR2 FVKESK. The CDR3 sequence is 11 residues long. CDR3 protein: CVGGENTEAFF. The CDR3 bases are TGTGTCGGGGGGGAGAACACTGAAGCTTTCTTT. Together with reference TRBV14 and TRBJ1-1, the CDR3 gives the full variable domain: EAGVTQFPSHSVIEKGQTVTLRCDPISGHDNLYWYRRVMGKEIKFLLHFVKESKQDESGMPNNRFLAERTGGTYSTLKVQPAELEDSGVYFCVGGENTEAFFGQGTRLTVV.

The genes are TRBV28 and TRBJ1-1, with 7 nucleotides matching TRBD1. This CDR3 is built from 18 residues. Germline trimming cut 4 bases from V and 3 bases from J; bases unmatched to any gene: 17. Germline V lookup: CDR1 MDHEN, CDR2 SYDVKM. Here the CDR3 reads CASSSPRGQLHLDTEAFF. The DNA of the CDR3 is TGTGCCAGCAGTTCTCCTCGGGGACAGCTACATTTGGACACTGAAGCTTTCTTT.

The V gene is TRBV7-2, the J gene TRBJ1-1, with D tentatively TRBD1 (5 bases). Germline V CDR1 and CDR2: SGHTA, FQGNSA. V was pared by 0 bases and J by 5 bases, with 13 bases between. The CDR3 has 15 residues. For the CDR3, the DNA is TGTGCCAGCAGCTTAGCGAGGACAATTGGGACTGAAGCTTTCTTT. It specifies CASSLARTIGTEAFF.

This clone has a single count. The V call is TRBV5-1, the J call TRBJ1-4; possibly TRBD1 for D (6 bases). Between the trimmed V and J ends, which lost 1 base and 7 bases, there was a span of 17 bases. CDR1 and CDR2 from the germline V gene are SGHRS and YFSETQ. The CDR3 is made up of 16 amino acids. The CDR3 reads CASSLTGWGGGEKLFF. CDR3 sequence (DNA): TGCGCCAGCAGCTTGACCGGTTGGGGAGGGGGTGAAAAACTGTTTTTT.

V usage is TRBV6-1 and J usage is TRBJ1-6, with D perhaps TRBD1 (6 bases). The CDR3 contains 13 residues. V gave up 2 bases and J gave up 10 bases, with 9 bases separating them. Germline values: CDR1 MNHNS, CDR2 SASEGT. The CDR3 DNA reads as TGTGCCAGCAGTGAAATTCAGGGGTCACCCCTCCACTTT. Translating gives CASSEIQGSPLHF.

This chain connects TRBV4-2 to TRBJ2-6; possibly TRBD1 for D (5 bases). Trimming removed 1 base from V and 0 bases from J, with 13 bases in between. The germline CDR1 and CDR2 sequences are LGHNA and YNFKEQ. CDR3 size: 18 residues. The CDR3 protein is CASSQVGAVFSGANVLTF. In DNA form, the CDR3 reads TGTGCCAGCAGCCAAGTAGGGGCCGTCTTCTCTGGGGCCAACGTCCTGACTTTC.

Turning to this clone: Its ends do not fully match the called genes, so a read error is possible. This chain connects TRBV10-2 to TRBJ1-2, with D possibly TRBD1 on 6 matching bases. Per the germline V gene, CDR1 is WSHSY and CDR2 is SAAADI. The CDR3 loop spans 16 amino acids. CDR3 in DNA: TGCGCCAGCAGTGAGTCGGGGGGGGCAGGGAACTTTGGCTACACCTTC. This sequence encodes CASSESGGAGNFGYTF.

This clone was counted many times. The chain carries TRBV5-4 and TRBJ2-1, with 7 bases fitting TRBD1. Per germline, CDR1 SGHNT and CDR2 YYREEE (reference sequence). Unmatched junction bases numbered 10, after V lost 4 bases and J lost 9 bases. The CDR3 is 14 residues long. Here the CDR3 DNA reads TGTGCCAGCAGCCAATTGGGACAGTTTGGTGAGCAGTTCTTC. Amino acid sequence: CASSQLGQFGEQFF.

Only one count was recorded for this clone. This chain joins TRBV5-1 and TRBJ1-2; 10 bases line up with TRBD1. Germline V gene lookup returns CDR1 SGHRS and CDR2 YFSETQ. V trimming: 0 bases; J trimming: 0 bases; junction bases outside the gene matches: 5. This CDR3 comprises 17 residues. In DNA form, the CDR3 reads TGCGCCAGCAGCTTGGTGGGACAGGGGCTAGCTAACTATGGCTACACCTTC. This translates into CASSLVGQGLANYGYTF.

Written as DNA, the CDR3 is TGTGCCAGCAGCGGTTATGGACTAGCGGGGTTTTCGAACACCGGGGAGCTGTTTTTT. It yields the protein CASSGYGLAGFSNTGELFF. The chain carries TRBV11-3 and TRBJ2-2; 12 nucleotides line up with TRBD2. With 5 bases clipped from V and 0 bases from J, the junction kept 10 bases outside the gene matches. Germline loops: CDR1 SGHNT, CDR2 YENEEA. This CDR3 has 19 residues.

The rearrangement joins TRBV7-2 to TRBJ2-6; no reliable D call. Germline V CDR1 and CDR2: SGHTA, FQGNSA. With 5 bases removed from V and 1 base from J, the gap between germline ends came to 9 bases. The CDR3 totals 15 residues. The CDR3 here is CASSIDSSGANVLTF. The DNA for the CDR3 is TGTGCCAGCAGCATAGACTCTTCTGGGGCCAACGTCCTGACTTTC.

The rearrangement joins TRBV4-1 to TRBJ1-6; no firm D call. Germline V gene data show CDR1 as MGHRA and CDR2 as YSYEKL. Deletions cut 0 bases from V and 2 bases from J, with 8 bases between. The CDR3 runs 16 residues. The CDR3 reads CASSQDRSAYNSPLHF. The CDR3 DNA reads TGCGCCAGCAGCCAAGATAGGAGCGCCTATAATTCACCCCTCCACTTT.

The gene calls are TRBV5-1 and TRBJ2-1; TRBD2 matches at 13 bases. Unmatched junction bases numbered 7, after V lost 3 bases and J lost 4 bases. Germline V CDR1 and CDR2: SGHRS, YFSETQ. The CDR3 has 17 residues. The DNA for the CDR3 is TGCGCCAGCAGCTCGGGACTAGCGGGGACATTGTACAATGAGCAGTTCTTC. Protein: CASSSGLAGTLYNEQFF. Looking up the rest from reference TRBV5-1 and TRBJ2-1 gives the full variable domain: KAGVTQTPRYLIKTRGQQVTLSCSPISGHRSVSWYQQTPGQGLQFLFEYFSETQRNKGNFPGRFSGRQFSNSRSEMNVSTLELGDSALYLCASSSGLAGTLYNEQFFGPGTRLTVL.

This clone occurred a few times. V is TRBV18 and J is TRBJ1-2; 9 nucleotides agree with TRBD1. CDR3 length: 18 residues. Trimming at V came to 6 bases and at J to 6 bases, leaving 20 bases not matched to a gene. Germline CDR1 is KGHSH and CDR2 is LQKENI. CDR3 residues: CASSPIESGTGNKHGYTF. CDR3 sequence (DNA): TGTGCCAGCTCTCCTATTGAATCCGGGACAGGGAACAAACATGGCTACACCTTC.

The gene calls are TRBV11-3 and TRBJ1-1, with D maybe TRBD1 (5 bases). V was cut by 1 base and J by 5 bases, with 11 bases left in between. CDR1 SGHNT and CDR2 YENEEA come from the germline V gene. The CDR3 is made up of 14 amino acids. The DNA of the CDR3 is TGTGCCAGCAGCTTAGCTGGGGCGGAGACTGAAGCTTTCTTT. It yields the protein CASSLAGAETEAFF.